This is a list of T cell receptor beta chains from one sample in a study of monozygotic twins with inflammatory bowel disease. TCRdb reprocessed the 5' RACE reads and stores each CDR3 protein as one record, lacking DNA. The sample's table shows under 200,000 distinct CDR3 sequences. Sequences were obtained from blood. These receptors originate from a human donor with ulcerative colitis or Crohn's disease, or a healthy co-twin of an affected twin (not recorded which). Each CDR3 is given with its conserved first and last residue. The order of the fields is V gene, J gene, CDR3 protein.

TRBV5-1	TRBJ1-2	CASSSELEAGHTF
TRBV5-4	TRBJ1-5	CASSFLGAEGNQPQHF
TRBV6-2/TRBV6-3	TRBJ2-5	CASSRGRSETQYF
TRBV7-2	TRBJ1-2	CASSLTGISYGYTF
TRBV12-3/TRBV12-4	TRBJ2-1	CASSRGTPSYNEQFF
TRBV7-2	TRBJ1-3	CASSFQTGGSGNTIYF
TRBV4-2	TRBJ2-3	CASSQGFSGGTDTQYF
TRBV12-3/TRBV12-4	TRBJ1-6	CASSWGMNSPLHF
TRBV4-2	TRBJ1-6	CASSADVRGNSPLHF
TRBV12-3/TRBV12-4	TRBJ1-2	CASSRGSGYGYTF
TRBV3-1	TRBJ1-1	CASSPKTEEAFF
TRBV12-3/TRBV12-4	TRBJ1-1	CASSFYFNTEAFF
TRBV12-3/TRBV12-4	TRBJ1-3	CASSYRDENSGTSGNTIYF
TRBV28	TRBJ2-3	CASCHGQPTDTQYF
TRBV24-1	TRBJ2-3	CATSDLHTTDTQYF
TRBV6-1	TRBJ1-1	CASTTYVGSTEAFF
TRBV12-3/TRBV12-4	TRBJ2-2	CASSFGGSGELFF
TRBV7-2	TRBJ2-3	CASSLGLRDTQYF
TRBV5-1	TRBJ2-7	CASSFAWDRGSDEQYF
TRBV6-5	TRBJ2-1	CASSSYIGLAGHNEQFF
TRBV6-6	TRBJ2-3	CASSYGRRTDTQYF
TRBV7-8	TRBJ2-1	CASSSGGASYNEQFF
TRBV3-1	TRBJ1-3	CASSLTALEGTIYF
TRBV20-1	TRBJ1-3	CSAQDRGNTIYF
TRBV28	TRBJ2-5	CASRGRDWRETQYF
TRBV12-3/TRBV12-4	TRBJ2-3	CASSLNPDTQYF
TRBV20-1	TRBJ1-2	CSAWTGQGALGYGYTF
TRBV20-1	TRBJ1-5	CSARKNHNQPQHF
TRBV18	TRBJ2-3	CASSPPSLREPDTQYF
TRBV19	TRBJ2-4	CASSPRDVLNIQYF
TRBV20-1	TRBJ2-7	CSARGDGGGLQYF
TRBV4-1	TRBJ2-1	CASSQETGLNEQFF
TRBV5-6	TRBJ1-3	CASSLVGSGQYF
TRBV3-1	TRBJ2-3	CASSQEGGITDTQYF
TRBV28	TRBJ1-4	CASSEGGVEGPLFF
TRBV29-1	TRBJ1-2	CSVDHGHSGYGYTF
TRBV5-5	TRBJ2-7	CASSFGQGGPYEQYF
TRBV18	TRBJ2-3	CASSPQTTDTQYF
TRBV9	TRBJ1-6	CASSVDETNFWGSPLHF
TRBV5-1	TRBJ1-2	CASSLIRGCSGYTF
TRBV27	TRBJ2-3	CASRGGRVVLTQYF
TRBV4-1	TRBJ1-2	CASSGSGGTYGYTF
TRBV6-1	TRBJ1-1	CASSEQGVNTGAFF
TRBV10-3	TRBJ1-5	CAISSSLDLNQPQHF
TRBV7-7	TRBJ1-1	CASSTGPGTEAFF
TRBV27	TRBJ1-5	CASSLGWFGQPQHF
TRBV30	TRBJ1-2	CAWSVTGYGYTF
TRBV5-1	TRBJ2-2	CASSLSYRDRKIGELFF
TRBV29-1	TRBJ2-1	CSGSLIGPATREQFF
TRBV28	TRBJ1-1	CASSSYRGRLNTEAFF
TRBV6-6	TRBJ1-4	CASSTGTGDEKLFF
TRBV7-3	TRBJ2-2	CASSLRAGRVTGELFF
TRBV5-1	TRBJ2-1	CASSSRGTDNEQFF
TRBV20-1	TRBJ2-1	CSAREGTVREFF
TRBV15	TRBJ2-1	CATSEPADGEQFF
TRBV5-1	TRBJ2-2	CASSSLVAGGELFF
TRBV2	TRBJ2-6	CASSGGSGANVLTF